This T cell receptor beta chain was profiled in a study of shared clonotypes between healthy human individuals. Terminally differentiated effector memory CD45RA+ cells were excluded by CCR7 positive selection of CD45RO-negative cells. Libraries were prepared by immunoSEQ multiplex PCR; TCRdb keeps only in-frame clonotypes and omits some of them. Of 630,000 or so clones listed, more than 95% are singletons. As to this clone: No antigen is known for it.

V gave up 5 bases and J gave up 4 bases, with 9 bases separating them. This CDR3 spans 12 amino acids. CDR1 and CDR2 from the germline V gene are MNHEY and SMNVEV (reference sequence). Whole-study results and caveats: Represented diversity, genetic and exposure-history alike, was limited by few donors. Sequencing depth was expected to influence donor clonotype sharing.

Sequencing was carried out using naive CD8+ T cells sorted from blood. V usage is TRBV27 and J usage is TRBJ2-7; D ambiguous. The sequence derives from a man under 40 in good health. CDR3 sequence reads: CASSDGRYEQYF. CDR3 DNA sequence: TGTGCCAGCAGTGATGGAAGGTACGAGCAGTACTTC.